Below, one T cell receptor beta chain is given with its context. This CDR3 contains 17 residues. Germline lookup yields CDR1 SGHRS and CDR2 YFSETQ. V lost 3 bases and J lost 4, with 22 bases in between. This specimen comes from a study of blood T cell repertoires in COVID-19. Study overall: The origin of the acute and convalescent COVID-19 samples was the United States, Italy and Spain.

In the original analysis: For nucleated cells, counts were estimated from reference gene primer amplification. Sequenced by immunoSEQ multiplex PCR; TCRdb stores in-frame clones only, minus some. The V and J calls and clone size were taken over from that table, and D and trimming were inferred from the DNA. The repertoire has roughly 56,000 clones, around 89% of them found once; the top ten carry around 20%. The sequenced sample was peripheral blood. The J gene is TRBJ1-1, the V gene TRBV5-1; D possibly corresponds to TRBD1 (5 bases). This clonotype was obtained from a human donor in a cohort sampled during active COVID-19. The CDR3 reads CASSSLNSRAGFTEAFF. The CDR3 DNA is TGCGCCAGCAGCTCCCTCAACTCAAGGGCAGGGTTCACTGAAGCTTTCTTT.